Listed here are 26 T cell receptor beta chains from one sample, sequenced in a study of PD-L1 blockade in urothelial cancer. Assay used: immunoSEQ multiplex PCR; TCRdb lists only in-frame clones, some missing. Of some 80,000 clones listed, around 87% were seen once; the top ten hold about 6%. The sample was PBMCs, taken around atezolizumab (anti-PD-L1) treatment. These receptors were obtained from a woman between 65 and 79 years old with urothelial cancer.

The rearrangement links TRBV11-2 to TRBJ2-7, with D perhaps TRBD1 (6 bases). Germline values: CDR1 SGHAT, CDR2 FQNNGV. This CDR3 has 16 residues. V dropped 4 bases and J dropped 4 bases, with 20 bases sitting between them. In DNA, the CDR3 is TGTGCCAGCAGCTCCTATCCTACAGGGAGAGGTTACGAGCAGTACTTC. This codes for CASSSYPTGRGYEQYF.

The chain couples TRBV5-1 to TRBJ2-7; TRBD1 matches 7 bases. CDR1 and CDR2 (germline): SGHRS, YFSETQ. The CDR3 is made up of 15 amino acids. V trimming: 4 bases; J trimming: 1 base; junction bases outside the gene matches: 8. The CDR3 region has the DNA TGCGCCAGCAGCCTGGGGCCGGGACAGTCCTACGAGCAGTACTTC. It yields the protein CASSLGPGQSYEQYF.

The sample holds one count of this clone. The V and J genes are TRBV27 and TRBJ2-1, with 9 positions matching TRBD1. Germline V CDR1 and CDR2: MNHEY, SMNVEV (reference sequence). The CDR3 extends over 14 amino acids. J lost 6 bases, V lost 6 bases, and 6 bases had no gene match. For the CDR3, the DNA is TGTGCCAGCAGCCGGACAGGGGATGGCAATGAGCAGTTCTTC. It codes for CASSRTGDGNEQFF.

This rearrangement joins TRBV7-2 to TRBJ2-1; weak D call: TRBD1 (5 bases). Germline lookup yields CDR1 SGHTA and CDR2 FQGNSA. Deletions cut 2 bases from V and 6 bases from J, with 8 bases between. The CDR3 runs 13 residues. The CDR3 DNA reads as TGTGCCAGCAGCTTAACAGGTGGCAATGAGCAGTTCTTC. Amino acid sequence: CASSLTGGNEQFF. The full variable domain, with the rest looked up from reference TRBV7-2 and TRBJ2-1, is GAGVSQSPSNKVTEKGKDVELRCDPISGHTALYWYRQSLGQGLEFLIYFQGNSAPDKSGLPSDRFSAERTGGSVSTLTIQRTQQEDSAVYLCASSLTGGNEQFFGPGTRLTVL.

The chain employs TRBV5-1 and TRBJ1-3, with D unresolved. V was clipped by 2 bases and J by 0 bases, with 9 bases between them. The V gene's germline CDR1 is SGHRS and CDR2 YFSETQ. The CDR3 sequence is 15 residues long. CDR3 nucleotide sequence: TGCGCCAGCAGCTTCAACGCGGTCTCTGGAAACACCATATATTTT. Encoded protein: CASSFNAVSGNTIYF.

Regarding this clone: A read error may account for a junction end that differs from germline. The chain is built from TRBV7-2 and TRBJ1-1, with 8 bases lining up with TRBD1. The CDR3 spans 10 residues. Germline V gene lookup returns CDR1 SGHTA and CDR2 FQGNSA. In nucleotides, the CDR3 is TGTGCCAGCAGCCGGACAGGGCCAATCTTT. Amino acid sequence: CASSRTGPIF.

The chain links TRBV7-2 to TRBJ2-5; TRBD2 is a possible D gene (6 bases). CDR1 and CDR2 from the germline V gene are SGHTA and FQGNSA. CDR3 length: 15 residues. Between the trimmed V and J ends, which lost 1 base and 2 bases, there was a span of 11 bases. The DNA for the CDR3 is TGTGCCAGCAGCTTAGTTCGGGGGAGTCAAGAGACCCAGTACTTC. Residues: CASSLVRGSQETQYF.

The genes are TRBV6-5 and TRBJ2-5; a possible D gene is TRBD1 (6 bases). Germline CDR1 reads MNHEY; CDR2 reads SVGAGI. With 2 bases removed from V and 5 bases from J, the gap between germline ends came to 9 bases. The CDR3 length is 13 residues. The CDR3 nucleotides read TGTGCCAGCAGTTACGGGGGCGCGGAGACCCAGTACTTC. Translating gives CASSYGGAETQYF.

The V call is TRBV7-8, the J call TRBJ2-7; maybe TRBD2 (7 bases). Trimming took 5 bases from V and 3 from J, leaving 17 bases between them. The CDR3 runs to 15 residues. The germline CDR1 and CDR2 sequences are SGHVS and FQNEAQ. CDR3 in DNA: TGTGCCAGCAGCCTGGAACAGGGAGGGGTCTACGAGCAGTACTTC. Protein: CASSLEQGGVYEQYF.

The chain joins TRBV5-4 to TRBJ1-2, with 9 bases identical to TRBD1. Germline V gene data show CDR1 as SGHNT and CDR2 as YYREEE (reference sequence). V was pared by 2 bases and J by 8 bases, with 4 bases of the junction left unmatched. The CDR3 length is 13 residues. The CDR3 DNA is TGTGCCAGCAGCTTACAGGGGGCGGGCGGCTACACCTTC. As protein: CASSLQGAGGYTF.

This clone came up once. J is TRBJ2-5 and V is TRBV18; TRBD2 might be the D (5 bases). Germline V gives CDR1 KGHSH, CDR2 LQKENI. Between the trimmed V and J ends, which lost 3 bases and 4 bases, there was a span of 15 bases. This CDR3 contains 15 residues. CDR3 DNA: TGTGCCAGCTCACCGGCGAGGGCGGAGGTAGAGACCCAGTACTTC. Translating gives CASSPARAEVETQYF.

This clone was seen only a few times. The chain links TRBV6-1 to TRBJ2-1, with D possibly matching TRBD2 (6 bases). V dropped 1 base and J dropped 3 bases, with 10 bases sitting between them. The CDR3 loop spans 15 amino acids. Germline CDR1 is MNHNS and CDR2 is SASEGT. CDR3 residues: CASSEDGGIYNEQFF. Written as DNA, the CDR3 is TGTGCCAGCAGTGAAGATGGAGGGATCTACAATGAGCAGTTCTTC.

This rearrangement joins TRBV2 to TRBJ2-1; TRBD2 aligns across 11 bases. Germline V gives CDR1 SNHLY, CDR2 FYNNEI. The ends lost 6 bases at V and 4 bases at J; junction bases unmatched: 5. The CDR3 is made up of 15 amino acids. The CDR3 reads CASRIAGGPYNEQFF. CDR3 nucleotide sequence: TGTGCCAGCAGAATAGCGGGAGGGCCGTACAATGAGCAGTTCTTC. The whole variable domain, filled in from reference TRBV2 and TRBJ2-1, reads EPEVTQTPSHQVTQMGQEVILRCVPISNHLYFYWYRQILGQKVEFLVSFYNNEISEKSEIFDDQFSVERPDGSNFTLKIRSTKLEDSAMYFCASRIAGGPYNEQFFGPGTRLTVL.

This chain links TRBV9 with TRBJ1-1; possibly TRBD1 for D (6 bases). CDR3 size: 13 residues. Deletions cut 0 bases from V and 7 bases from J, with 10 bases between. Germline lookup yields CDR1 SGDLS and CDR2 YYNGEE. The CDR3 nucleotides read TGTGCCAGCAGCGTAGGACAGGCCTTTGAAGCTTTCTTT. This translates into CASSVGQAFEAFF.

This clone has a single count. The CDR3 region has the DNA TGCGCCAGCAGCCAAGAACAACCGGGACAGGGGGCATCGGTCTATGGCTACACCTTC. This sequence encodes CASSQEQPGQGASVYGYTF. The gene calls are TRBV4-1 and TRBJ1-2, with 12 bases aligning to TRBD1. Looked up from germline, CDR1 is MGHRA and CDR2 is YSYEKL. V shed 0 bases, J shed 4 bases, and the junction held 12 bases outside the gene matches. This CDR3 is 19 amino acids long.

The chain links TRBV10-3 to TRBJ2-2; D is undetermined. The germline V gene has CDR1 ENHRY and CDR2 SYGVKD. The V end was cut by 2 bases, the J end by 7 bases, with 2 bases between. The CDR3 is made up of 11 amino acids. The CDR3 DNA reads TGTGCCATCAGTGAGCACGGGGAGCTGTTTTTT. Protein: CAISEHGELFF.

The rearrangement joins TRBV30 to TRBJ1-2; TRBD1 is a possible D gene (5 bases). Trimming shortened V by 1 base and J by 7 bases, and 16 bases separated the two germline ends. CDR1 GTSNPN and CDR2 SVGIG come from the germline V gene (reference sequence). The CDR3 spans 14 residues. DNA of the CDR3: TGTGCCTGGAGTGGGAAACAGGCGGTTCTTGGCTACACCTTC. Residues: CAWSGKQAVLGYTF.

The chain is built from TRBV5-6 and TRBJ2-7; weak D call: TRBD2 (6 bases). The germline CDR1 and CDR2 sequences are SGHDT and YYEEEE. CDR3 size: 15 residues. V dropped 2 bases and J dropped 5 bases, with 17 bases sitting between them. The CDR3 loop is CASSFVDFWGDEQYF. CDR3 nucleotides: TGTGCCAGCAGCTTTGTGGATTTCTGGGGGGACGAGCAGTACTTC.

The genes are TRBV10-1 and TRBJ2-5; 9 nucleotides align to TRBD2. The CDR3 covers 14 residues. With V trimmed by 7 bases and J by 3 bases, 6 bases remained unmatched. CDR1 and CDR2 (germline): WNHNN, SYGVQD (reference sequence). Written as DNA, the CDR3 is TGCGCCAGCATAATCCAGCGGGGGGAAGAGACCCAGTACTTC. Its protein product is CASIIQRGEETQYF.

The chain couples TRBV5-4 to TRBJ1-2; D perhaps matches TRBD1 (5 bases). This CDR3 has 14 amino acids. V lost 0 bases and J 4 bases, leaving 10 bases between the germline ends. Germline V CDR1 and CDR2: SGHNT, YYREEE (reference sequence). The chain's CDR3 is CASSLAGDVYGYTF. The CDR3 nucleotides read TGTGCCAGCAGCTTGGCGGGGGACGTCTATGGCTACACCTTC.

The chain recombines TRBV7-6 with TRBJ2-7; 10 bases are shared with TRBD1. There are 17 residues in the CDR3. The trim removed 5 bases at V and 1 base at J, leaving 11 bases unmatched. The germline CDR1 and CDR2 sequences are SGHVS and FNYEAQ. The CDR3 DNA is TGTGCCAGCAGCCCCCTAGGTGGGACAGGGGCATCCTACGAGCAGTACTTC. Its translation: CASSPLGGTGASYEQYF.

V gene TRBV5-6 combines with J gene TRBJ1-2; TRBD1 might be the D (6 bases). Between the trimmed V and J ends, which lost 0 bases and 4 bases, there was a span of 16 bases. The CDR3 has 16 residues. Per germline, CDR1 SGHDT and CDR2 YYEEEE. The DNA for the CDR3 is TGTGCCAGCAGCTTGGTGAGGACAGCAAACATCTATGGCTACACCTTC. Its translation is CASSLVRTANIYGYTF.

This rearrangement joins TRBV2 to TRBJ2-1; possible D gene TRBD2, 6 bases. Trimming removed 3 bases from V and 6 bases from J, with 6 bases in between. This CDR3 is built from 12 residues. The germline gives CDR1 SNHLY, CDR2 FYNNEI. The CDR3 loop is CASSETSNEQFF. CDR3 sequence (DNA): TGTGCCAGCAGTGAGACTAGCAATGAGCAGTTCTTC.

CDR3 in amino acids: CSGMGSTNEKLFF. As DNA, the CDR3 is TGCAGCGGGATGGGGAGTACTAATGAAAAACTGTTTTTT. The chain has TRBV29-1 and TRBJ1-4, with no clear D. Germline CDR1 is SQVTM and CDR2 is ANQGSEA. The CDR3 has 13 residues. The germline V and J ends were trimmed by 7 bases and 2 bases, with 11 bases remaining between them.

The chain carries TRBV7-9 and TRBJ2-7, with a weak D call TRBD1 (6 bases). The CDR3 is 15 amino acids. CDR1 is SEHNR, CDR2 FQNEAQ, per germline (reference sequence). Trimming stripped 5 bases from V and 3 bases from J, with 17 bases between. CDR3 DNA: TGTGCCAGCAGCACACCTAACCAGGGGATCTACGAGCAGTACTTC. This gives the protein CASSTPNQGIYEQYF. The complete variable domain, with remaining parts taken from reference TRBV7-9 and TRBJ2-7, reads DTGVSQNPRHKITKRGQNVTFRCDPISEHNRLYWYRQTLGQGPEFLTYFQNEAQLEKSRLLSDRFSAERPKGSFSTLEIQRTEQGDSAMYLCASSTPNQGIYEQYFGPGTRLTVT.

The V call is TRBV5-4, the J call TRBJ2-5; 13 nucleotides match TRBD2. J gave up 5 bases and V 4 bases, and 5 bases lay outside the gene matches. CDR1 is SGHNT and CDR2 is YYREEE in the germline V gene (reference sequence). The CDR3 covers 15 residues. CDR3: CASSPRTSGSETQYF. CDR3 nucleotides: TGTGCCAGCAGCCCCCGGACTAGCGGGAGTGAGACCCAGTACTTC.